This TCR beta chain was identified in a study of cytomegalovirus exposure and HLA in healthy donors (dated by TCRdb to about 2017). A note on the overall study: An earlier analysis of 587 of the donors reported 276 Gb of sequence data and 95 million to 130 million unique TCR beta sequences obtained from roughly 170 million T cells. In a later analysis, previously published TCR beta repertoires from 666 donors were re-analyzed and high-resolution HLA genotyping was added so that TCR occurrence patterns could be studied. Because of strong linkage in the cohort, roughly five DR-DQ haplotypes were treated as single units for association and clustering. On average, around 240,000 unique TCR beta nucleotide sequences were sequenced per donor among fewer than 500 genotyped donors of the cohort, with roughly 19% of those sequences being non-productive. A later genetic analysis took genome-wide SNP genotypes for about 55% of the 666 donors and used that subset as a discovery cohort. An early release covering around 630 HLA-typed donors comprised about 300 gigabases of sequencing data and 85 million to 100 million unique TCR sequences. The study used immunosequencing to profile the T cell repertoires of more than 650 subjects and linked those repertoires to cytomegalovirus serostatus. To predict cytomegalovirus infection status, the study brought together high-throughput TCR immunosequencing, statistical association of individual TCRs with disease status, and machine learning. In the later analysis, no new phenotypic data were used to find candidate immune exposures; instead, reliance was placed on TCR beta sequences and their occurrence across donors. HLA typing covered class I and class II loci at four-digit resolution. The study was designed to test whether signatures of past pathogen exposure could be identified by cataloging public T cell receptors. In an earlier analysis of 587 of the donors, high-throughput TCR beta sequencing was used to judge whether each TCR beta V gene segment behaved as functional or pseudogenic. The number of donors typed differed by locus, with roughly 620-630 for A, B, C, DRB1 and DQB1, roughly 520 for DQA1, under 610 for DPA1, and some 440 for DPB1. Among the approximately 430 genotyped donors, 75% to 90% belonged to the genetic ancestry cluster associated with self-reported Caucasian donors. A separate validation cohort of roughly 110 different subjects was used in addition to the 666-subject first cohort. Every repertoire in the discovery cohort had been generated on one and the same sequencing platform. Donor age, sex, ethnicity and CMV serostatus were collected together with the repertoire data. Results the study describes overall, beyond this receptor: Linkage disequilibrium might explain the correlated functional status among segregating V segments, but an unknown experimental factor could not be ruled out. A few of the identified cytomegalovirus-associated TCR beta chains were confirmed in vitro to be specific for cytomegalovirus antigens. A later analysis found that TCR association rates varied across HLA loci, with DRB1 alleles showing the most associated TCRs and HLA-C alleles the fewest. A later analysis associated approximately 17,000 TCR beta sequences with specific HLA alleles at a false discovery rate of 0.05. Most TCR sequences were seen in very few donors, while some public TCRs were found in many individuals. In a later analysis, several top co-occurrence clusters were reported to appear linked to parvovirus B19, influenza, CMV and Epstein-Barr virus. Strong co-occurrence of HLA alleles, especially DR and DQ, made assigning TCR associations to individual alleles difficult. In both the original and validation cohorts, the classifier was reported to diagnose cytomegalovirus status with high specificity and sensitivity. In a later analysis, most CMV-associated TCR beta chains were found to appear HLA-restricted, with HLA associations seemingly driven largely by CMV exposure. Some IMGT-functional V segments, including TRBV6-2 and TRBV6-3, could not be told apart with the 87-base-pair reads, so those segments were excluded. According to a later genetic analysis, donors in an Asian-associated ancestry cluster had fewer N-insertions in productive TCRs than the approximately 700-donor mean. A later genetic analysis associated a missense DCLRE1C variant with V-gene and J-gene trimming of TCR beta chains, and an independent cohort replicated the association. A later analysis found that HLA-associated TCR beta chains were more clonally expanded and had lower generation probabilities than equally common non-associated chains. The cohort was sequenced for TCR beta chains only, and without alpha or paired-chain data the features that could be detected were limited. The authors suggested that the approach could potentially be extended to other disease states and immunological phenotypes. Because counts were too low, roughly 16 rarely observed V segments, including chromosome 9 orphons, were left out of the earlier analysis of roughly 600 of the donors. A further reported finding was that TCR beta sequences accurately predicted the HLA-A and HLA-B alleles for most subjects in the first cohort. The presence/absence analyses assumed that sequencing depth was roughly uniform across donors, and that assumption may not be true. In the study, about 150 TCR beta chains were listed as associated with cytomegalovirus. For the cohort, immune exposure information was limited to CMV serostatus. The sequencing pipeline was judged likely to have produced a cluster of highly shared sequence variants as a technical artifact. HLA typing was unavailable for some donors at each locus, so association tests used only the typed subset. Broadly in line with IMGT annotations, most TCR beta V segments showed up in productive rearrangements about 87% or about 30% of the time in an earlier analysis of some 590 of the donors.

The germline V gene specifies MDHEN as CDR1 and SYDVKM as CDR2. Measured from the cysteine to the phenylalanine, the CDR3 is 12 residues long. CDR3 DNA is the only sequence kept; it has 36 bases, read in frame from the first base. Compared with germline, V lacks 5 bases and J lacks 7 bases; bases without a gene match: 5. Concerning this clone: Which antigen it targets is not known. Per-base qualities were not stored, and no clone one base away is much larger.

The cohort comprised fewer than 750 healthy bone marrow donors. All cohort members were sampled while nominally healthy, although unrecorded immune exposures were likely present. The donor was CMV seronegative and was included in the group of a few hundred seronegative cohort members. Each donor provided a peripheral blood sample, and peripheral blood mononuclear cells were used for TCR beta sequencing. The Qiagen DNeasy Blood Extraction Kit was used to extract genomic DNA from the blood cell samples. The method was the immunoSEQ multiplex PCR assay. For the multiplex PCR, a mixture combining 60 forward primers for TCR Vbeta segments and 13 reverse primers for TCR Jbeta segments was used. The CDR3 region of rearranged TCR beta genes was amplified from genomic DNA by a multiplex PCR assay. The amplified TCR beta libraries were sequenced on the Illumina HiSeq System as 87-base-pair reads. For the original study's pipeline: A later analysis counted about 76 million unique TCR beta chains across the 670 or so repertoires, and some 12 million of these chains were shared by at least two donors. Raw reads were error-corrected and collapsed into unique sequences with a nearest-neighbor algorithm that merged closely related sequences to remove PCR and sequencing errors. To assign V, D and J gene segments, CDR3 sequences were aligned to IMGT reference sequences. For a sequence to be retained, a match of at least six nucleotides was required to both a V gene segment and a J gene segment. Rearrangements were called productive when the CDR3 lacked stop codons and stayed in frame with V and J; all others were non-productive. CDR3 was defined by IMGT convention, running from the second conserved V-encoded cysteine to the conserved J-encoded phenylalanine. The earlier analysis of 500 to 750 of the donors excluded any sequence lacking an unambiguous match to a single V gene segment. An earlier analysis of roughly 590 of the donors called V segments functional above 56.7% productive rearrangements and segregating when the between-donor standard deviation exceeded 5%. To diagnose cytomegalovirus status from the catalog of TCR beta chain sequences, a statistical classification framework was built. V and J gene assignment, in a later analysis, came from comparing TCR nucleotide sequences with IMGT/GENE-DB human TR gene sequences. The TCRdist pipeline was used in a later analysis to assign CDR3 sequences and most-parsimonious VDJ recombination scenarios. In a later analysis, every TCR beta chain was defined by the combination of its CDR3 amino acid sequence and its V-gene family, and reads without a unique V-gene family were dropped. In a later analysis, some 600 highly shared, low-generation-probability nucleotide sequences were removed to address suspected cross-contamination and a sequencing artifact. For each public chain, a later analysis derived a clonal expansion index from normalized ranks of inferred template counts within each repertoire. In a later analysis, generation probabilities were computed with a VDJ recombination model fitted to out-of-frame rearrangements, and the resulting probabilities were checked against IGoR. In a later analysis, hypergeometric tests were used to score TCR-TCR, TCR-HLA and TCR-CMV co-occurrence, with a repertoire-size bias correction applied to TCR pairs. False discovery rates were estimated in a later analysis by permuting HLA or CMV assignments 20 times. In a later analysis, co-occurring TCRs were grouped using DBSCAN, with TCRdist sequence similarity added in when clustering inside HLA-allele-positive subsets. Repertoires with fewer than 30,000 or more than 120,000 public chains were left out of co-occurrence clustering, as were about 5 repertoires with anomalous nucleotide sharing. In its TCRdb copy, this immuneACCESS table keeps in-frame sequences only and misses some clones. Where compared with another copy, unresolved V genes explain less than half of these, and the others have no known cause. From that table come the V and J calls and clone size; the DNA was used to work out D and trimming. This sample comprises fewer than 150,000 clones, around 86% of them detected only once. The ten largest account for 1.2% of the sample.

The chain joins TRBV28 to TRBJ2-7, and 7 junctional nucleotides match TRBD1. The receptor comes from a female donor in good health and CMV-seronegative. Sequencing was carried out using PBMCs. The CDR3 corresponds to CASSEGAKEQYF. The DNA reads as follows: TGTGCCAGCAGTGAGGGGGCAAAAGAGCAGTACTTC.